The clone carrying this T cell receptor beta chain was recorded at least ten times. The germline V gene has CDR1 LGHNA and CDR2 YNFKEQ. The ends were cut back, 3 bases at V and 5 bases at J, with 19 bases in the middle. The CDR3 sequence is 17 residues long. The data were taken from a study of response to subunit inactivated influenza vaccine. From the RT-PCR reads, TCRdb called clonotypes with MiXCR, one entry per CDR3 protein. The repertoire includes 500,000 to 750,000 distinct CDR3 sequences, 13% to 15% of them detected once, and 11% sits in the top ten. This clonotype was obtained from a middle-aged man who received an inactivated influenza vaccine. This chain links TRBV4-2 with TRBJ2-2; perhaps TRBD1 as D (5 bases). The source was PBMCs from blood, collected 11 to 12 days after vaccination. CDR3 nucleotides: TGTGCCAGCAGCCACCCCGACAGAGATTTGAAAACCGGGGAGCTGTTTTTT. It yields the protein CASSHPDRDLKTGELFF.